What follows describes a single T cell receptor beta chain. The antigen is not known. Method: immunoSEQ multiplex PCR; TCRdb's copy keeps in-frame clones and lacks some. The table lists about 43,000 clones, around 94% of them singletons. The germline V gene has CDR1 LGHNA and CDR2 YNFKEQ. The V segment lost 4 bases and the J segment 3 bases; nucleotides outside the gene matches: 0. The CDR3 length is 15 residues. This entry belongs to a study of T cells in tuberculosis. Study-wide results and caveats: Samples were chosen by availability of cryopreserved specimens.

This TCR was recovered from a donor aged 10-29 years with latent tuberculosis or without tuberculosis infection. Some clones in this sample may be carry-over from other donors' samples. This chain uses TRBV4-2 with TRBJ2-2; 12 positions agree with TRBD2. The sample consisted of PBMCs. The CDR3 loop reads CASSRLAGDTGELFF. CDR3 sequence (DNA): TGTGCCAGCAGCCGACTAGCGGGAGACACCGGGGAGCTGTTTTTT.